This T cell receptor beta chain appears in the sequencing data of a study of spatial heterogeneity in lung cancer. Time point in this sample: sample taken at primary tumor resection. Tumor, nontumor lung or frozen PBMC supplied whole RNA that was sequenced unsorted. The 55 to 90 donors had untreated early-stage non-small cell lung cancer. Carried by each TCR cDNA molecule was a unique molecular identifier. A single record per CDR3 protein comes from TCRdb applying MiXCR to the 5' RACE reads. The sample holds some 47,000 distinct CDR3 sequences, under 7.5% seen once. This clonotype was observed a few times. The antigen remains unidentified. Study-level findings and limits: Blood showed ubiquitous tumor TCRs more often at resection than at routine follow-up.

The sequence was obtained from a female donor with early-stage non-small cell lung cancer. The sample here was PBMCs, taken at surgery.

DNA for the CDR3: TGCAGTGCCCATCCAGCGCGGGGTCTTCTTAATACGCAGTATTTT. Protein sequence: CSAHPARGLLNTQYF. The chain joins TRBV20-1 to TRBJ2-3; possibly TRBD2 for D (6 bases). The germline V gene encodes CDR1 DFQATT and CDR2 SNEGSKA (reference sequence). The length of the CDR3 is 15 residues. With 6 bases removed from V and 7 bases from J, the gap between germline ends came to 23 bases.